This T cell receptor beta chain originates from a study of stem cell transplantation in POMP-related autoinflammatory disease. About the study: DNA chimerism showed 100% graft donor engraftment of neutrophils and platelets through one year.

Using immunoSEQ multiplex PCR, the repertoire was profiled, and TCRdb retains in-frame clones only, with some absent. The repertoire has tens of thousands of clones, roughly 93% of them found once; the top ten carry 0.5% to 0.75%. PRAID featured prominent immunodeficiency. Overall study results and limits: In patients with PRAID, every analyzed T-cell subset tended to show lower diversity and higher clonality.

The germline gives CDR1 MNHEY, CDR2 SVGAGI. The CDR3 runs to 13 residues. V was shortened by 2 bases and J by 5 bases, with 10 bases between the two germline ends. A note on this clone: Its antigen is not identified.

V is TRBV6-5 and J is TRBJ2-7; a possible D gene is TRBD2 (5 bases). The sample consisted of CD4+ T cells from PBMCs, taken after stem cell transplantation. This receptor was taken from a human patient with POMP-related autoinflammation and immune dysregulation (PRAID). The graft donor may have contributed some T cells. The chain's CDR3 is CASSYPGRDEQYF. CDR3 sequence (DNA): TGTGCCAGCAGTTACCCGGGAAGGGACGAGCAGTACTTC.